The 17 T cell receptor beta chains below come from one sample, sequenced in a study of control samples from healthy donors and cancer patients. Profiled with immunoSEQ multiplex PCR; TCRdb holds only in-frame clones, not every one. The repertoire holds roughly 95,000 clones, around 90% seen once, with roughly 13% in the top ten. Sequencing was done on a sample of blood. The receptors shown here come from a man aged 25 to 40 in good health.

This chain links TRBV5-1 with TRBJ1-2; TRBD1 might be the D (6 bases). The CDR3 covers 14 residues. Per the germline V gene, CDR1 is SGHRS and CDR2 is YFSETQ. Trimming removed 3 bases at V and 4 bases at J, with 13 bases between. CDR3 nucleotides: TGCGCCAGCAGCTCCCGGGACACTTCCTATGGCTACACCTTC. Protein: CASSSRDTSYGYTF.

The chain's CDR3 is CASSWASRREQYF. The CDR3 DNA reads TGTGCCAGCAGTTGGGCGAGCCGTCGCGAGCAGTACTTC. V and J are TRBV27 and TRBJ2-7, with no clear D. The CDR3 is made up of 13 amino acids. The germline gives CDR1 MNHEY, CDR2 SMNVEV (reference sequence). V was cut by 4 bases and J by 6 bases, with 13 bases left in between.

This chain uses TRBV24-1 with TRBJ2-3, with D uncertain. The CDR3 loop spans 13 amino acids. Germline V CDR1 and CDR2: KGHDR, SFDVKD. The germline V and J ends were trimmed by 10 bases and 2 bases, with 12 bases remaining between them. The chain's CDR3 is CATDGPNTDTQYF. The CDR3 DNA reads TGTGCCACTGACGGCCCAAACACAGATACGCAGTATTTT.

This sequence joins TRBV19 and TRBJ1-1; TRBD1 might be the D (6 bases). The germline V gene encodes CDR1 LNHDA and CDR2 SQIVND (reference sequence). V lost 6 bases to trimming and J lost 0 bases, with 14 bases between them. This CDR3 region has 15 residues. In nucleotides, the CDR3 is TGTGCCAGTAGATCGGACAGTTACATGAACACTGAAGCTTTCTTT. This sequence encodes CASRSDSYMNTEAFF.

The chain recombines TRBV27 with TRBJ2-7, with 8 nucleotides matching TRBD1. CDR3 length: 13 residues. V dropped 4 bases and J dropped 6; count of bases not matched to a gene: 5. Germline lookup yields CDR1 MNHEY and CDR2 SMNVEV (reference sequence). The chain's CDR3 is CASSSRQGPEQYF. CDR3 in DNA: TGTGCCAGCAGTTCCCGACAGGGGCCCGAGCAGTACTTC.

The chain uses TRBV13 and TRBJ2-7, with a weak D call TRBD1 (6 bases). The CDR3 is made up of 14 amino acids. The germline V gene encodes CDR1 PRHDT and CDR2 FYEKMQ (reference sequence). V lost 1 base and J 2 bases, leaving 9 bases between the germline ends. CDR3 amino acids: CASSLDGQPYEQYF. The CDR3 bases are TGTGCCAGCAGCTTAGATGGACAGCCCTACGAGCAGTACTTC.

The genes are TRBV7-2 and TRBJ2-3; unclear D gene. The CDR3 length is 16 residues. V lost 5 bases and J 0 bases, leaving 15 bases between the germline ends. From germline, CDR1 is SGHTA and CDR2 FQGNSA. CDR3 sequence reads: CASSRLRVGSTDTQYF. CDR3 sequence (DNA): TGTGCCAGCAGCCGCCTCCGGGTAGGGAGCACAGATACGCAGTATTTT. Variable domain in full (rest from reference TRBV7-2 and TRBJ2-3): GAGVSQSPSNKVTEKGKDVELRCDPISGHTALYWYRQSLGQGLEFLIYFQGNSAPDKSGLPSDRFSAERTGGSVSTLTIQRTQQEDSAVYLCASSRLRVGSTDTQYFGPGTRLTVL.

The CDR3 reads CASRESIVSGNTIYF. The CDR3, as DNA: TGCGCCAGCAGAGAAAGCATAGTCTCTGGAAACACCATATATTTT. The rearrangement links TRBV5-1 to TRBJ1-3; no definite D call. Trimming took 5 bases from V and 0 from J, leaving 12 bases between them. The length of the CDR3 is 15 residues. The V gene's germline CDR1 is SGHRS and CDR2 YFSETQ.

The CDR3 bases are TGTGCCAGTAGTATTAATTCCCAAGAGACCCAGTACTTC. Encoded protein: CASSINSQETQYF. This sequence joins TRBV19 and TRBJ2-5; D gene unclear. This CDR3 has 13 residues. Deletions cut 3 bases from V and 1 base from J, with 6 bases between. CDR1 and CDR2 (germline): LNHDA, SQIVND (reference sequence).

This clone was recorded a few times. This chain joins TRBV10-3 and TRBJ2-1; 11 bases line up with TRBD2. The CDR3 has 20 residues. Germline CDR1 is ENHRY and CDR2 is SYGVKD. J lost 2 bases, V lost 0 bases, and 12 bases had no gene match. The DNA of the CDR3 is TGTGCCATCAGTGAGTCCCAGACTATAGCGACTAGCGGGACCTACAATGAGCAGTTCTTC. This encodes CAISESQTIATSGTYNEQFF.

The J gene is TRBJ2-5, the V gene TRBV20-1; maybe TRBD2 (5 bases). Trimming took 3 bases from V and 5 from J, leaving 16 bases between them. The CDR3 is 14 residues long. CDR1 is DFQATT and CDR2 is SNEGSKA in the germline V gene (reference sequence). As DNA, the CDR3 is TGCAGTGCTAGTTTTTGGGAGTCTCGGGAGACCCAGTACTTC. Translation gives CSASFWESRETQYF.

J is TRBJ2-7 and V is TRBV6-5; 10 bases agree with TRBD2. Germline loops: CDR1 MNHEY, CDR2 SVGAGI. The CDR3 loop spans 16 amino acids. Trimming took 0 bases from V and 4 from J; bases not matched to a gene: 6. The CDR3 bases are TGTGCCAGCAGTTACTCGCGGGGACTAGCGCGTTACGAGCAGTACTTC. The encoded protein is CASSYSRGLARYEQYF.

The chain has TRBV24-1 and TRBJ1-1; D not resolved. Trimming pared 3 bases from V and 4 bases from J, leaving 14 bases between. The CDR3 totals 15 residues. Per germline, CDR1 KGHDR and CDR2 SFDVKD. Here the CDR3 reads CATSDKDLRSTEAFF. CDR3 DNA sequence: TGTGCCACCAGTGATAAGGATCTACGGAGCACTGAAGCTTTCTTT.

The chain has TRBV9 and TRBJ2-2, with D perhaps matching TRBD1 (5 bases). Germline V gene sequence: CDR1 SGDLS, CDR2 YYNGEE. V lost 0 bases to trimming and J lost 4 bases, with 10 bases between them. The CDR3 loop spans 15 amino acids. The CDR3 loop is CASSVDPRGTGELFF. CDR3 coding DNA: TGTGCCAGCAGCGTAGACCCAAGGGGCACCGGGGAGCTGTTTTTT.

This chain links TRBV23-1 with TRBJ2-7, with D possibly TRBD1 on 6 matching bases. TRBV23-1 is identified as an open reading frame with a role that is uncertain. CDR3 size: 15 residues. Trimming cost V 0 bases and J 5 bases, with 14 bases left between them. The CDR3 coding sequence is TGCGCCAGCAGTCAATCGACAGGACCATGTAACGAGCAGTACTTC. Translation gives CASSQSTGPCNEQYF.

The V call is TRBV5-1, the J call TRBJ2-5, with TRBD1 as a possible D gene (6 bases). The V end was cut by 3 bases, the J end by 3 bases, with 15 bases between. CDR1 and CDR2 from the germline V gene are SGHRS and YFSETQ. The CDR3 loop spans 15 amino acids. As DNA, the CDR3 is TGCGCCAGCAGCTCCCCAGGGGCGCGAAAAGAGACCCAGTACTTC. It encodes CASSSPGARKETQYF. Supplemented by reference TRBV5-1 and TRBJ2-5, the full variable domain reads KAGVTQTPRYLIKTRGQQVTLSCSPISGHRSVSWYQQTPGQGLQFLFEYFSETQRNKGNFPGRFSGRQFSNSRSEMNVSTLELGDSALYLCASSSPGARKETQYFGPGTRLLVL.

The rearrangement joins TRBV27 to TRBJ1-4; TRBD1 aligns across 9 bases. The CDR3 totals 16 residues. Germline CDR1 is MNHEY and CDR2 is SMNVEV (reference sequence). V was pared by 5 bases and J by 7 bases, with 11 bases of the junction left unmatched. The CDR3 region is CASSRNRGRRGEKLFF. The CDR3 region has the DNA TGTGCCAGCAGTCGAAACAGGGGGCGCCGTGGTGAAAAACTGTTTTTT.